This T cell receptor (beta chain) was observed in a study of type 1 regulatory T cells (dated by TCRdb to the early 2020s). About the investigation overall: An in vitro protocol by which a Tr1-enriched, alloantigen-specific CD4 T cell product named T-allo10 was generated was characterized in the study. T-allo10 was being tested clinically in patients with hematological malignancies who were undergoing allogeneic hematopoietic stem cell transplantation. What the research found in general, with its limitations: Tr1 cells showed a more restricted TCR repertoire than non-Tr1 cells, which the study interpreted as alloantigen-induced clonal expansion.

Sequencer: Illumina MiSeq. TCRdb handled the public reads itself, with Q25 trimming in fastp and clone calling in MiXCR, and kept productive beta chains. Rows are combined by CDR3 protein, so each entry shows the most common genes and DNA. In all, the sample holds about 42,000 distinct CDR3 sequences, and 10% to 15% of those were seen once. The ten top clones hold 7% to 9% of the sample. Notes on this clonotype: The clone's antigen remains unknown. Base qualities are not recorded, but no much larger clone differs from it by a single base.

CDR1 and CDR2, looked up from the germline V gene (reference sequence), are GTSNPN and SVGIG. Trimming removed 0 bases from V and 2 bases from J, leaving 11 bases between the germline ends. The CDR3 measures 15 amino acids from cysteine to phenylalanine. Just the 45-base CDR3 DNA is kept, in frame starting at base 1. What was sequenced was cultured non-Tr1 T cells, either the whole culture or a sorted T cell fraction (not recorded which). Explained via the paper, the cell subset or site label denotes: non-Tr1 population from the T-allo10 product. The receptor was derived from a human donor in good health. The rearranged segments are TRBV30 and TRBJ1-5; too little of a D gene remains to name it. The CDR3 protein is CAWSVTDGRNQPQHF. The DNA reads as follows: TGTGCCTGGAGTGTCACGGACGGACGCAATCAGCCCCAGCATTTT.